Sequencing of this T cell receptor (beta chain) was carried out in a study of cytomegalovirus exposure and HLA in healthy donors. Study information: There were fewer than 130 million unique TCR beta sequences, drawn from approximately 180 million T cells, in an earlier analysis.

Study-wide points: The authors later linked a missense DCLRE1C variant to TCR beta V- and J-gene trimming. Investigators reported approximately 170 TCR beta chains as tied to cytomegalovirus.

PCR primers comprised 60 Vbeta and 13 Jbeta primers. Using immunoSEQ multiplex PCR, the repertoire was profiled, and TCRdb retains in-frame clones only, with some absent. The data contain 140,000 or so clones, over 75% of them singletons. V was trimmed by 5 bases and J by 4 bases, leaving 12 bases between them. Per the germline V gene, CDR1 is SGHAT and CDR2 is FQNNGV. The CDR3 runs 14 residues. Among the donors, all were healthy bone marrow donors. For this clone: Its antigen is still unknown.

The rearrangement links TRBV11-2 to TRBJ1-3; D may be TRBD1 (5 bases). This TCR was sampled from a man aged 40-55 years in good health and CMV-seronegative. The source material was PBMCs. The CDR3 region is CASSRREDGNTIYF. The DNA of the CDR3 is TGTGCCAGCAGCCGCAGGGAAGACGGAAACACCATATATTTT.